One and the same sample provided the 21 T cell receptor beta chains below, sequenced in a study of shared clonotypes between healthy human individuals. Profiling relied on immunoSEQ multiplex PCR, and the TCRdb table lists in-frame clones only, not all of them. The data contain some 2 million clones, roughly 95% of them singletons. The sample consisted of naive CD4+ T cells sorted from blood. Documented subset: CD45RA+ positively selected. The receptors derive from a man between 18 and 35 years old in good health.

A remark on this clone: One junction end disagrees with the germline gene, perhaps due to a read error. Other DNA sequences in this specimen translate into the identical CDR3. The CDR3 DNA is TGTGCCAGCAGTTTAGGGCGGTTAGAGACCCAGTACTTC. Amino acid sequence: CASSLGRLETQYF. The chain links TRBV7-2 to TRBJ2-5; D gene unclear. CDR3 length: 13 residues. Looked up from germline, CDR1 is SGHTA and CDR2 is FQGNSA. Together with reference TRBV7-2 and TRBJ2-5, the CDR3 gives the full variable domain: GAGVSQSPSNKVTEKGKDVELRCDPISGHTALYWYRQSLGQGLEFLIYFQGNSAPDKSGLPSDRFSAERTGGSVSTLTIQRTQQEDSAVYLCASSLGRLETQYFGPGTRLLVL.

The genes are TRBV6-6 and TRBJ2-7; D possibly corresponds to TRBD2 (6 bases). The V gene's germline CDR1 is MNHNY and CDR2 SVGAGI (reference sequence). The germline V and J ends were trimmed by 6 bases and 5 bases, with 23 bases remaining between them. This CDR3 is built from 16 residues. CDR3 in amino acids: CASSYGGALGRNEQYF. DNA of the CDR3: TGTGCCAGCAGCTATGGCGGGGCATTGGGACGGAACGAGCAGTACTTC.

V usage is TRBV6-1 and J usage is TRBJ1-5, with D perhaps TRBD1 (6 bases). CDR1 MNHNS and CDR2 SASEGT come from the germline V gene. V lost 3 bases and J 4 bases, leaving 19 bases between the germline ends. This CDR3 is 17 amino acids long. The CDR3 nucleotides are TGTGCCAGCAGTGATAGAACAGGGAGTGGGGTAAATCAGCCCCAGCATTTT. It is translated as CASSDRTGSGVNQPQHF.

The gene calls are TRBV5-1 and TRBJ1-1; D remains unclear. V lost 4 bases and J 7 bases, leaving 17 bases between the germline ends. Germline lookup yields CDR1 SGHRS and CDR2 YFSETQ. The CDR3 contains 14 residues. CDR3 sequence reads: CASSRVPGVGEAFF. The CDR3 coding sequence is TGCGCCAGCAGCCGGGTCCCCGGCGTAGGTGAAGCTTTCTTT.

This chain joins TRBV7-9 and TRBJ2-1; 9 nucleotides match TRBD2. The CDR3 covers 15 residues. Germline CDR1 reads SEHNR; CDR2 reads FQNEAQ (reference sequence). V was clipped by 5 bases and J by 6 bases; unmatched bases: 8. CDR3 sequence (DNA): TGTGCCAGCAGCCCTCTAGCGGGACCGGGCAATGAGCAGTTCTTC. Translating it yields CASSPLAGPGNEQFF.

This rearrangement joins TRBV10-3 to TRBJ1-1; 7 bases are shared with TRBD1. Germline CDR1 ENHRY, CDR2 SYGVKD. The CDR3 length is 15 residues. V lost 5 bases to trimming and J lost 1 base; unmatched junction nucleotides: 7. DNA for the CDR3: TGTGCCATCAGTAGGGGGCGGACAGGGAACACTGAAGCTTTCTTT. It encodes CAISRGRTGNTEAFF.

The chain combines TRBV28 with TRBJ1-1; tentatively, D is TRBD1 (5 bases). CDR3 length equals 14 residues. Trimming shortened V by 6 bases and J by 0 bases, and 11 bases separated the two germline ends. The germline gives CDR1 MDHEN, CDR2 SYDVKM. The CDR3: CASRWAGLNTEAFF. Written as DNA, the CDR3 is TGTGCCAGCAGATGGGCAGGGCTGAACACTGAAGCTTTCTTT.

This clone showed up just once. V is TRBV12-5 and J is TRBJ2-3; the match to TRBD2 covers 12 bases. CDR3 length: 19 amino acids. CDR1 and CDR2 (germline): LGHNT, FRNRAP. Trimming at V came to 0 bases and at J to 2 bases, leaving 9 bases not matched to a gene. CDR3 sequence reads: CASGLVRASGGADTDTQYF. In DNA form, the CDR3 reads TGTGCTAGTGGTTTGGTACGGGCTAGCGGGGGGGCCGACACAGATACGCAGTATTTT.

CDR3 sequence reads: CASSPTRDGSSYNSPLHF. CDR3 DNA sequence: TGTGCCAGCAGTCCTACACGGGACGGAAGCTCCTATAATTCACCCCTCCACTTT. The J gene is TRBJ1-6, the V gene TRBV27; D may be TRBD1 (5 bases). Trimming left V 5 bases short and J 0 bases short, with 17 bases between. There are 18 residues in the CDR3. Germline assignment: CDR1 MNHEY and CDR2 SMNVEV (reference sequence).

CDR3: CASSMGQAISYEQYF. The CDR3 nucleotides read TGTGCCAGCTCAATGGGACAGGCAATCTCCTACGAGCAGTACTTC. The chain employs TRBV18 and TRBJ2-7, with 8 bases lining up with TRBD1. Germline V gene lookup returns CDR1 KGHSH and CDR2 LQKENI. The CDR3 is 15 amino acids. Trimming removed 5 bases from V and 0 bases from J; junction bases left unmatched: 6. Using reference TRBV18 and TRBJ2-7 for the parts outside the CDR3, the full variable domain is NAGVMQNPRHLVRRRGQEARLRCSPMKGHSHVYWYRQLPEEGLKFMVYLQKENIIDESGMPKERFSAEFPKEGPSILRIQQVVRGDSAAYFCASSMGQAISYEQYFGPGTRLTVT.

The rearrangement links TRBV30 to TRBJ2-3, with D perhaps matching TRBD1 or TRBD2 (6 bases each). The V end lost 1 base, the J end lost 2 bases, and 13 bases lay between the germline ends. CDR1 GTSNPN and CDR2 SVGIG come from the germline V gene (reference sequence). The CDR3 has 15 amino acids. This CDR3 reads CAWSGRGGNTDTQYF. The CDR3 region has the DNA TGTGCCTGGAGTGGGCGAGGGGGGAACACAGATACGCAGTATTTT.

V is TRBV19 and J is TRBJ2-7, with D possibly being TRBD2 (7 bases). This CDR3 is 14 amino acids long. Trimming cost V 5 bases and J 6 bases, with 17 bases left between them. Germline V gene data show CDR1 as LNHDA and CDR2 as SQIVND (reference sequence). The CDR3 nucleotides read TGTGCCAGTAGTGGACTAGGGACACCTCTCGAGCAGTACTTC. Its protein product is CASSGLGTPLEQYF.

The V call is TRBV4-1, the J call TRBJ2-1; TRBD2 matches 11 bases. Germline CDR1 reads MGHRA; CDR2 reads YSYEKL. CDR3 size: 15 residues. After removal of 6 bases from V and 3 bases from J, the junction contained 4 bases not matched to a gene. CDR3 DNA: TGCGCCAGCAGGTCTACTAGCGGGAGCTACAATGAGCAGTTCTTC. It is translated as CASRSTSGSYNEQFF.

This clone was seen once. The CDR3 protein is CASSLRQGFNNEQFF. DNA of the CDR3: TGCGCCAGCAGCTTGAGGCAGGGATTCAACAATGAGCAGTTCTTC. The V gene is TRBV5-1, the J gene TRBJ2-1, with a tentative D call TRBD1 (5 bases). Germline values: CDR1 SGHRS, CDR2 YFSETQ. Trimming removed 1 base at V and 5 bases at J, with 13 bases between. The CDR3 sequence is 15 residues long. Full variable domain (remainder filled in from reference TRBV5-1 and TRBJ2-1): KAGVTQTPRYLIKTRGQQVTLSCSPISGHRSVSWYQQTPGQGLQFLFEYFSETQRNKGNFPGRFSGRQFSNSRSEMNVSTLELGDSALYLCASSLRQGFNNEQFFGPGTRLTVL.

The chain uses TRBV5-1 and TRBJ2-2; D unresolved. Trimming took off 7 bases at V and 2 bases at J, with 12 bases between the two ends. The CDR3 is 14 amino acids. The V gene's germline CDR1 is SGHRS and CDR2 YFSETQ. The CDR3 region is CASRLGENTGELFF. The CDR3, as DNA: TGCGCCAGCCGTCTCGGAGAAAACACCGGGGAGCTGTTTTTT.

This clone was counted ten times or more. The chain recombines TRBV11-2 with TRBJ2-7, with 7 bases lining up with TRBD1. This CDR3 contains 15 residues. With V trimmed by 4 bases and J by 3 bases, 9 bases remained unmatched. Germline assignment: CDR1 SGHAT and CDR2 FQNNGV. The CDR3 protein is CASSSPDRADYEQYF. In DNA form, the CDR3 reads TGTGCCAGCAGCTCTCCTGACAGGGCCGACTACGAGCAGTACTTC.

This CDR3 reads CASSVGDGGNYGYTF. The CDR3 DNA reads as TGTGCCAGCAGCGTAGGGGACGGCGGGAACTATGGCTACACCTTC. The rearrangement uses TRBV9 and TRBJ1-2; the D gene is possibly TRBD1 (5 bases). The CDR3 length is 15 residues. With 0 bases removed from V and 2 bases from J, the gap between germline ends came to 11 bases. Germline CDR1 reads SGDLS; CDR2 reads YYNGEE.

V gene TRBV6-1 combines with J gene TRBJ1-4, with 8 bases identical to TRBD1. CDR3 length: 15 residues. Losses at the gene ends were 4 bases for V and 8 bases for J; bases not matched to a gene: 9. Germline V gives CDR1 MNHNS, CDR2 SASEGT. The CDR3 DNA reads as TGTGCCAGCAGTGTTTCTGGGGACAGGAGCGAAAAACTGTTTTTT. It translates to CASSVSGDRSEKLFF.

Here the CDR3 reads CASSRDYYTGELFF. CDR3 sequence (DNA): TGTGCCAGCAGCCGGGACTACTACACCGGGGAGCTGTTTTTT. This chain uses TRBV11-3 with TRBJ2-2; 7 nucleotides match TRBD2. V dropped 5 bases and J dropped 3; count of bases not matched to a gene: 3. The CDR3 is made up of 14 amino acids. Germline V CDR1 and CDR2: SGHNT, YENEEA.

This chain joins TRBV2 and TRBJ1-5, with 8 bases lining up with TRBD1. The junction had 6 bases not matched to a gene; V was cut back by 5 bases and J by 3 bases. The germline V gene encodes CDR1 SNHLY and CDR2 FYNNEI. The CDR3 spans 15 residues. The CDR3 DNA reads TGTGCCAGCAGTCCGGACAGGGAGGCCAATCAGCCCCAGCATTTT. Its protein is CASSPDREANQPQHF.

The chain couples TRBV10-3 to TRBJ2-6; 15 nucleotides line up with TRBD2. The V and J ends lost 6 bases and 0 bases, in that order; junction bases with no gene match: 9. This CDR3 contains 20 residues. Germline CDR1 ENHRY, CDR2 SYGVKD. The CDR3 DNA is TGTGCCATCAGCCCCGGACTAGCGGGAGGGCCCAACTCTGGGGCCAACGTCCTGACTTTC. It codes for CAISPGLAGGPNSGANVLTF.